Presented here are 20 T cell receptor beta chains from one specimen sequenced in a study of early T cells in non-severe SARS-CoV-2 infection. One entry per CDR3 protein, called by TCRdb with MiXCR from the 5' RACE reads. Among about 60,000 distinct CDR3 sequences, just under 9% were seen once, and the ten largest hold under 20%. Sequenced sample: whole blood. The source of these receptors is an adult who was a healthcare worker with PCR-confirmed SARS-CoV-2 infection or an uninfected control (not recorded which).

The chain has TRBV5-4 and TRBJ2-2; 8 positions match TRBD1. Per the germline V gene, CDR1 is SGHNT and CDR2 is YYREEE (reference sequence). V lost 6 bases and J lost 5; bases outside the gene matches: 15. The CDR3 consists of 17 residues. CDR3 loop: CASIQRGGQERTGELFF. The CDR3 DNA sequence: TGTGCCAGCATCCAACGAGGGGGACAGGAGAGGACCGGGGAGCTGTTTTTT.

This clonotype was detected ten times or more. The chain combines TRBV7-2 with TRBJ2-3, with 8 bases that match TRBD2. The CDR3 consists of 15 residues. The V and J ends lost 5 bases and 5 bases, in that order; junction bases with no gene match: 9. The germline CDR1 and CDR2 sequences are SGHTA and FQGNSA. In DNA form, the CDR3 reads TGTGCCAGCAGCACGACTAGCGCGACGCAAGATACGCAGTATTTT. Translating it yields CASSTTSATQDTQYF.

The table lists this clonotype with a few counts. The chain uses TRBV20-1 and TRBJ2-5; 11 bases are a match to TRBD2. Germline V CDR1 and CDR2: DFQATT, SNEGSKA (reference sequence). V was clipped by 4 bases and J by 5 bases; unmatched bases: 12. CDR3 size: 16 residues. The CDR3 loop reads CSAIGVLAGAQETQYF. The DNA of the CDR3 is TGCAGTGCTATAGGGGTACTAGCGGGAGCGCAGGAGACCCAGTACTTC.

This clonotype is labeled medium-sized. The chain couples TRBV6-2 or TRBV6-3 to TRBJ2-2, with TRBD1 matching 7 bases. CDR3 length: 15 amino acids. The germline V gene encodes CDR1 MNHEY and CDR2 SVGEGT. J gave up 3 bases and V 2 bases, and 3 bases lay outside the gene matches. Here the CDR3 DNA reads TGTGCCAGCAGTTACGCAGACAGGGACACCGGGGAGCTGTTTTTT. Translated: CASSYADRDTGELFF.

The rearrangement links TRBV28 to TRBJ1-1; D gene unclear. Germline CDR1 reads MDHEN; CDR2 reads SYDVKM. The CDR3 sequence is 14 residues long. Trimming stripped 7 bases from V and 4 bases from J, with 16 bases between. The CDR3 region has the DNA TGTGCCAGCACCGAAGGTAACGAGGGCACTGAAGCTTTCTTT. Translation: CASTEGNEGTEAFF.

This clonotype was observed many times. The genes are TRBV7-6 and TRBJ2-5, with 10 bases lining up with TRBD1. This CDR3 spans 16 amino acids. Germline V gene lookup returns CDR1 SGHVS and CDR2 FNYEAQ. V lost 5 bases, J lost 5 bases, and 11 bases stayed unmatched. The CDR3 DNA sequence: TGTGCCAGCAGCCCCTACTCCGGGACAGGGGTGGAGACCCAGTACTTC. It is translated as CASSPYSGTGVETQYF.

This clonotype was seen a handful of times. DNA of the CDR3: TGTGCCAGCAGCTTAGGCGGGACTCCAGATACGCAGTATTTT. Its protein product is CASSLGGTPDTQYF. The chain carries TRBV11-2 and TRBJ2-3, with D possibly TRBD2 on 6 matching bases. Trimming cost V 1 base and J 4 bases, with 9 bases left between them. The germline gives CDR1 SGHAT, CDR2 FQNNGV. This CDR3 has 14 amino acids.

The CDR3 DNA reads as TGTGCCAGCAGGCCAACCCGAGGAGCTTTCTTT. Its protein product is CASRPTRGAFF. This chain connects TRBV12-3 or TRBV12-4 to TRBJ1-1; unclear D gene. CDR3 length equals 11 residues. V was shortened by 6 bases and J by 10 bases, with 12 bases between the two germline ends.

This clonotype was observed a few times. The chain is built from TRBV18 and TRBJ1-5; D might be TRBD1 (5 bases). The germline V gene has CDR1 KGHSH and CDR2 LQKENI. V was pared by 5 bases and J by 3 bases, with 11 bases between. This CDR3 contains 14 residues. CDR3: CASSYDSANQPQHF. The CDR3 DNA reads as TGTGCCAGCTCATATGACAGTGCCAATCAGCCCCAGCATTTT.

On this clonotype: A much larger clone is a single base away; this may be a read error. The chain is built from TRBV12-3 or TRBV12-4 and TRBJ2-4; D not certain. V gave up 6 bases and J gave up 8 bases, with 11 bases separating them. CDR3 length equals 12 residues. CDR3 DNA: TGTGCCAGCAGGGCGATAGTGGACATTCAGTACTTC. It codes for CASRAIVDIQYF.

V usage is TRBV7-8 and J usage is TRBJ1-2; no clear D. The CDR3 totals 14 residues. Germline V CDR1 and CDR2: SGHVS, FQNEAQ. V was shortened by 1 base and J by 8 bases, with 14 bases between the two germline ends. CDR3 in DNA: TGTGCCAGCAGCTTAGAGTGGTCTGGAATGGGCTACACCTTC. Protein sequence: CASSLEWSGMGYTF.

The rearrangement uses TRBV28 and TRBJ2-1; D is perhaps TRBD1 or TRBD2 (5 bases each). Germline V gene lookup returns CDR1 MDHEN and CDR2 SYDVKM. The CDR3 spans 12 residues. V shed 5 bases and J shed 11 bases, with 13 bases lying between them. CDR3 region: CASSAGTSQQFF. CDR3 nucleotide sequence: TGTGCCAGCAGTGCAGGGACCTCCCAGCAGTTCTTC.

To note about this clonotype: The junction does not match germline at one end; this may be a read error. The chain is built from TRBV11-2 and TRBJ1-6, with D hard to call. Germline V gene lookup returns CDR1 SGHAT and CDR2 FQNNGV. The CDR3 covers 13 residues. In DNA, the CDR3 is TGTGTCAGCAGCTTAGAAGCGGCCGGCCCCCTCCACTTT. It specifies CVSSLEAAGPLHF.

This clonotype was recorded at least ten times. This chain connects TRBV3-1 to TRBJ2-1; possible D gene TRBD2, 5 bases. CDR3 length equals 14 residues. Germline CDR1 and CDR2: LGHDT and YNNKEL (reference sequence). The ends were cut back, 6 bases at V and 3 bases at J, with 12 bases in the middle. The CDR3 loop is CASRRSDNYNEQFF. CDR3 bases: TGTGCCAGCAGGCGTAGCGACAACTACAATGAGCAGTTCTTC.

Of note for this clonotype: An end of the junction does not agree with germline; a read error may underlie this. The chain uses TRBV3-1 and TRBJ2-1, with TRBD2 as a possible D gene (6 bases). The CDR3 has 16 amino acids. Looked up from germline, CDR1 is LGHDT and CDR2 is YNNKEL (reference sequence). The CDR3 sequence: CASSQDIAVSYNEQSF. The CDR3 DNA reads TGTGCCAGCAGCCAAGACATAGCGGTGTCCTACAATGAGCAGTCCTTC.

This clonotype was found many times. The CDR3 region is CAIRTGGEETQYF. CDR3 DNA: TGTGCCATCAGAACAGGGGGAGAAGAGACCCAGTACTTC. This chain connects TRBV10-3 to TRBJ2-5; TRBD1 matches 8 bases. The CDR3 has 13 amino acids. The J segment lost 3 bases and the V segment lost 6 bases, leaving 3 bases of the junction unmatched. Per the germline V gene, CDR1 is ENHRY and CDR2 is SYGVKD.

The rearrangement joins TRBV27 to TRBJ2-7; D may be TRBD1 (5 bases). Germline V lookup: CDR1 MNHEY, CDR2 SMNVEV (reference sequence). Trimming cost V 2 bases and J 7 bases, with 15 bases left between them. This CDR3 contains 14 residues. CDR3 sequence reads: CASSLGAEIGEQYF. The CDR3 DNA sequence: TGTGCCAGCAGTTTAGGGGCCGAGATAGGGGAGCAGTACTTC.

This clonotype has ten or more counts. The chain links TRBV27 to TRBJ2-7; TRBD1 might be the D (5 bases). Trimming stripped 1 base from V and 0 bases from J, with 7 bases between. CDR3 size: 14 residues. Germline-derived CDR1 and CDR2 are MNHEY and SMNVEV (reference sequence). CDR3 residues: CASSLYRSSYEQYF. DNA of the CDR3: TGTGCCAGCAGTTTATACAGGAGCTCCTACGAGCAGTACTTC.

CDR3 loop: CSAARGENEQYF. The CDR3 nucleotides are TGCAGTGCCGCAAGGGGGGAGAACGAGCAGTACTTC. V usage is TRBV20-1 and J usage is TRBJ2-7, with D perhaps given as TRBD1 or TRBD2 (6 bases each). Germline CDR1 and CDR2: DFQATT and SNEGSKA (reference sequence). The V gene lost 6 bases and the J gene lost 5 bases, with 14 bases spanning the gap. This CDR3 comprises 12 residues.

This clonotype showed up just a few times. This chain joins TRBV20-1 and TRBJ1-5; the D is unclear. Germline V gene sequence: CDR1 DFQATT, CDR2 SNEGSKA (reference sequence). V was cut by 0 bases and J by 0 bases, with 9 bases left in between. The CDR3 contains 15 residues. This CDR3 reads CSARDPGNSNQPQHF. CDR3 nucleotide sequence: TGCAGTGCTAGAGATCCCGGAAATAGCAATCAGCCCCAGCATTTT.